This T cell receptor beta chain was retrieved from a study of CD8 T cells in ankylosing spondylitis (dated 2017 in TCRdb). Study-level background: To find TCR variants linked to disease, the study profiled T cell receptor beta repertoires in ankylosing spondylitis patients and healthy donors. In total, the full study cohort was made up of 110 or so healthy donors and 25 ankylosing spondylitis patients. Peripheral blood was sampled, and synovial fluid was additionally collected from ankylosing spondylitis patients. Study-wide findings and limitations: A CD8+ phenotype was shown by the disease-linked clones, which were found at relatively low frequencies in peripheral blood. According to the report, matched synovial fluid samples from ankylosing spondylitis patients were significantly enriched for the disease-linked clones. Some TCR beta motif variants had previously been reported in synovial fluid and blood of reactive arthritis patients, which suggested common disease-initiation mechanisms. Blood from ankylosing spondylitis patients appeared to be characterized by a TCR beta motif composed of eight or nine highly homologous amino acid variants.

Taken from cysteine to phenylalanine, the CDR3 has 15 residues. Here the CDR3 DNA is all that survives: 45 bases in frame from base 1. The germline V gene gives CDR1 as MDHEN and CDR2 as SYDVKM. The V end loses 6 bases and the J end loses 5 bases, and a stretch of 16 bases separates them. Data came from an Illumina HiSeq 2500. Quantitative 5'-RACE with molecular barcodes was used to prepare TCR beta libraries. In the source study's methods: Disease-linked TCR variants were identified with a new computational method built on a probabilistic model of VDJ rearrangement. TCRdb reanalyzed the raw reads on its own, using fastp at Q25 for trimming and MiXCR for clone calling, and kept in-frame beta chains. CDR3 protein duplicates are merged, each entry listing the most common genes and DNA. Here the V and J calls rest on TCRdb's processing, not on the authors' analysis. A total of around 180,000 distinct CDR3 sequences appear in this sample, 15% to 20% of them only once. The top ten clonotypes cover about 4.3% of the sample.

Note on this clonotype: The clone's antigen remains unknown. The record has no base qualities; no much larger clone is one base away.

The rearrangement joined TRBV28 to TRBJ2-2; TRBD2 might be the D gene, on 5 matching bases. The receptor's source is a male donor under 30 with ankylosing spondylitis or in good health (not recorded which). Donor details come from another sample of the same person, matched by shared clones. The material sequenced was blood, either unsorted or a sorted T cell fraction (not recorded which). The DNA is as follows: TGTGCCAGCAGCCGCGGACTGGAGTGGACCGGGGAGCTGTTTTTT. It translates to CASSRGLEWTGELFF.